The 10 T cell receptor beta chains below all came from one sample that was sequenced in a study of CD8+CD57+ T cells in acquired aplastic anemia. For sequencing, patients were chosen who had shown expansion of CD8+CD57+ cells by flow cytometry. Profiles of TCR beta VDJ and CDR3 were generated from a genomic DNA template. Via MiXCR, TCRdb re-called the reads, giving one row per CDR3 protein. Of about 160,000 distinct CDR3 sequences in the sample, around half were seen once. The material sequenced was sorted CD4+, CD8+, or CD8+CD57+ T cells (not recorded which) from PBMCs. The receptors shown here come from a human donor with aplastic anemia.

This clonotype was seen once. It may be a read error: a sequence one base away is much more abundant. This chain uses TRBV5-1 with TRBJ2-5; 9 nucleotides agree with TRBD2. The V and J ends lost 1 base and 6 bases, in that order; junction bases with no gene match: 1. The CDR3 spans 13 residues. Per the germline V gene, CDR1 is SGHRS and CDR2 is YFSETQ. The DNA of the CDR3 is TGCGCCAGCAGCTTGCTAGCGGGGAAGACCCAGTACTTC. This sequence encodes CASSLLAGKTQYF.

This clonotype appeared a few times. CDR3 DNA: TGTGCCAGCAAGACACGTAACACCGGGGAGCTGTTTTTT. This codes for CASKTRNTGELFF. This sequence joins TRBV7-3 and TRBJ2-2; unclear D gene. Germline CDR1 reads SGHTA; CDR2 reads FQGTGA. Trimming shortened V by 7 bases and J by 2 bases, and 8 bases separated the two germline ends. The CDR3 has 13 amino acids.

About this clonotype: Its ends do not fully match the called genes, so a read error is possible. The chain's CDR3 is CASSLGGAEIQYF. CDR3 coding DNA: TGCGCCAGCAGCTTGGGGGGAGCCGAGATCCAGTACTTC. The rearrangement links TRBV5-1 to TRBJ2-5; D possibly corresponds to TRBD2 (5 bases). CDR1 and CDR2 (germline): SGHRS, YFSETQ. The CDR3 is made up of 13 amino acids.

This clonotype has at least ten counts. One end of the junction varies from germline; a read error may be responsible. The J gene is TRBJ2-2, the V gene TRBV7-7, with TRBD1 matching over 7 bases. Germline assignment: CDR1 SSHAT and CDR2 FNYEAQ (reference sequence). The CDR3 is 14 amino acids. The CDR3 DNA sequence: TGTGCTAGCAGCAACGGACAGGTCCCCGGGGAGCTGTTTTTT. It translates to CASSNGQVPGELFF.

This chain connects TRBV12-3 or TRBV12-4 to TRBJ2-7; 14 positions match TRBD2. V shed 6 bases, J shed 0 bases, and the junction held 13 bases outside the gene matches. This CDR3 contains 19 residues. The CDR3 coding sequence is TGTGCCAGCAGAACTTCTCTCGGACTAGCGGGAGGAAGCTCCTACGAGCAGTACTTC. As protein: CASRTSLGLAGGSSYEQYF.

This clonotype showed up just a few times. This chain uses TRBV18 with TRBJ2-3; unclear D gene. Per germline, CDR1 KGHSH and CDR2 LQKENI. This CDR3 spans 13 amino acids. Trimming pared 1 base from V and 2 bases from J, leaving 4 bases between. The CDR3 reads CASSPLPTDTQYF. The DNA of the CDR3 is TGTGCCAGCTCACCACTCCCCACAGATACGCAGTATTTT.

Many counts were recorded for this clonotype. The chain joins TRBV5-6 to TRBJ2-3; no firm D call. V shed 4 bases and J shed 2 bases, with 14 bases lying between them. This CDR3 has 15 residues. In germline, CDR1 is SGHDT, CDR2 YYEEEE. CDR3 coding DNA: TGTGCCAGCAGCCTCGGAATGGGCCCCACAGATACGCAGTATTTT. This translates into CASSLGMGPTDTQYF.

The sample holds many counts of this clonotype. This chain links TRBV7-9 with TRBJ1-2; D perhaps matches TRBD1 (6 bases). Germline V gene sequence: CDR1 SEHNR, CDR2 FQNEAQ (reference sequence). Deletions cut 5 bases from V and 3 bases from J, with 16 bases between. This CDR3 is built from 15 residues. As DNA, the CDR3 is TGTGCCAGCAGCCCTAATCAGGGGCGCGACTATGGCTACACCTTC. It specifies CASSPNQGRDYGYTF.

This clonotype was seen only a few times. A junction end diverges from the germline sequence, so it may reflect a read error. The genes are TRBV19 and TRBJ1-4; D gene ambiguous. This CDR3 region has 14 residues. Germline-derived CDR1 and CDR2 are LNHDA and SQIVND (reference sequence). CDR3 residues: CASSIGQINGKLFF. DNA for the CDR3: TGTGCCAGTAGTATCGGTCAGATTAATGGAAAACTGTTTTTT. Combining the CDR3 with reference TRBV19 and TRBJ1-4 gives the whole variable domain DGGITQSPKYLFRKEGQNVTLSCEQNLNHDAMYWYRQDPGQGLRLIYYSQIVNDFQKGDIAEGYSVSREKKESFPLTVTSAQKNPTAFYLCASSIGQINGKLFFGSGTQLSVL.

The table lists this clonotype with many counts. The chain recombines TRBV7-2 with TRBJ1-1; maybe TRBD1 (6 bases). The V gene lost 6 bases and the J gene lost 6 bases, with 20 bases spanning the gap. Germline V lookup: CDR1 SGHTA, CDR2 FQGNSA. There are 15 residues in the CDR3. The DNA for the CDR3 is TGTGCCAGCAGGGTACTGGGGGGGCCAAGCGCTGAAGCTTTCTTT. Translated: CASRVLGGPSAEAFF.